What follows describes a single T cell receptor beta chain. The data were taken from a study of T cells in narcolepsy. The protocol was immunoSEQ multiplex PCR, while the TCRdb copy is restricted to in-frame clones and leaves out a portion. The sample holds some 20,000 clones, roughly 80% seen once. The CDR3 covers 15 residues. With 3 bases removed from V and 1 base from J, the gap between germline ends came to 12 bases. CDR1 is GTSNPN, CDR2 SVGIG, per germline (reference sequence). The specimen was memory (CD45RA-) CD4+ T cells from blood. This chain uses TRBV30 with TRBJ2-2, with D perhaps assigned TRBD1 or TRBD2 (5 bases each). The clonotype comes from a human donor in good health. In DNA, the CDR3 is TGTGCCTGGAGACCCTCAGGGAGGAACACCGGGGAGCTGTTTTTT. Translating gives CAWRPSGRNTGELFF. Full variable domain (outside the CDR3, taken from reference TRBV30 and TRBJ2-2): SQTIHQWPATLVQPVGSPLSLECTVEGTSNPNLYWYRQAAGRGLQLLFYSVGIGQISSEVPQNLSASRPQDRQFILSSKKLLLSDSGFYLCAWRPSGRNTGELFFGEGSRLTVL.